The rows below give T cell receptor beta chains drawn from one sample of a study of T cell responses to AZD1222 COVID-19 vaccine. Here immunoSEQ multiplex PCR was the method, and the copy in TCRdb shows in-frame clones only, minus some. The profile shows 150,000 to 200,000 clones, about 92% of them singletons. Sequenced material: peripheral blood, taken 28 days after the second AZD1222 dose. These receptors originate from an adult who received the AZD1222 COVID-19 vaccine. The CDR3 runs from the conserved cysteine through the conserved F or W.

v_call	j_call	cdr3_aa
TRBV3-1/TRBV3-2	TRBJ1-1	CASSQLRDNSAEAFF
TRBV3-1/TRBV3-2	TRBJ1-6	CASSQTRTGSSYNSPLHF
TRBV7-9	TRBJ2-3	CASSFYFSGRIVDTQYF
TRBV29-1	TRBJ1-2	CSVLPRQGHGYTF
TRBV28	TRBJ1-4	CASSRMTGGAEKLFF
TRBV28	TRBJ2-7	CASKSLPASSYEQYF
TRBV19	TRBJ2-5	CASKPPPGVNQETQYF
TRBV27	TRBJ1-2	CASRSTGGVGGYTF
TRBV27	TRBJ1-2	CASSPIQGNYGYTF
TRBV5-4	TRBJ2-7	CASSWDSSTYEQYF
TRBV7-8	TRBJ1-1	CASSLDRIGGAEAFF
TRBV6-2/TRBV6-3	TRBJ1-3	CASSYRTQIGNTIYF
TRBV10-2	TRBJ2-7	CASRPGRAYEQYF
TRBV27	TRBJ1-4	CASRLQGVTGNEKLFF
TRBV28	TRBJ1-4	CASSQADATNEKLFF
TRBV3-1/TRBV3-2	TRBJ2-7	CASSPPSGRASNEQYF